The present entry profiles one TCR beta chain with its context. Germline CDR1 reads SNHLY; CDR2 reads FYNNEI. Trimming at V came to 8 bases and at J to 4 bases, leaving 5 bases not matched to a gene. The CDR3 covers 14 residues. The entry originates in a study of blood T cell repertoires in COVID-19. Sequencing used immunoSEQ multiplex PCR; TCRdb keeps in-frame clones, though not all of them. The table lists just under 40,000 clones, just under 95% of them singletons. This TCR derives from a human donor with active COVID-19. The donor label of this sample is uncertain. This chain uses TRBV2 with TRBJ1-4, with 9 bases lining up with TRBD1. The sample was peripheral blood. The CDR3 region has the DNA TGTGCCAGCTGCCGGGACAGGGATAATGAAAAACTGTTTTTT. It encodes CASCRDRDNEKLFF.